Detailed here is one TCR beta chain. This receptor's antigen is unknown. The sample holds no much larger clone one base away, and base qualities are not on file. CDR1 SGHTA and CDR2 FQGNSA were looked up in the germline V gene. V is pared back by 1 base and J by 3 bases, with 10 bases lying between the germline termini. CDR3 length: 16 amino acids, cysteine to phenylalanine. Solely the CDR3 DNA is kept, with 48 bases framed from the first base. The data originate from a study of blood T cell repertoires in COVID-19 (dated by TCRdb to the early 2020s). The study in broad terms: The collaborator samples originated in the United States, Italy and Spain and spanned the acute and convalescent phases of COVID-19. HLA class I and class II types, where available, came from metadata supplied by the sample provider rather than from assay-based typing. The material from the prospective study consisted of cDNA or gDNA derived from T cells, B-cell-depleted T cells, or PBMCs. A freely available public database, intended as a resource for researchers studying the immune response to SARS-CoV-2, is where the repertoires were released. Nearly every sample came with metadata listing a de-identified subject ID, COVID-19 status, age in years and sex. The samples were drawn from two sources: the first 160 participants of the ongoing ImmuneRACE study, and 1,200 or so subjects contributed by 6 global collaborators. The dataset comprised deeply sampled blood TCRbeta repertoires from subjects exposed to, actively infected with, or recovered from COVID-19.

TCRbeta CDR3 regions were amplified from genomic DNA using the immunoSEQ Assay, a bias-controlled multiplex PCR. Per the authors' processing: The number of nucleated cells in each sample was estimated from the amplification of reference gene primers within the assay. Sequence reads were collapsed and filtered to measure the absolute abundance of every unique TCRbeta CDR3 rearrangement. For each sample, productive Simpson clonality was calculated as the square root of Simpson's diversity index over productive rearrangements. Sourced from immuneACCESS, this table was stored by TCRdb with only in-frame sequences that have V and J called. A share of the clones is absent; for the studies checked, an unresolved V gene accounts for under half, and the remainder has no known explanation. Clone size and the V and J calls come from that table; the DNA yielded D and trimming. The sample table holds hundreds of thousands of clones, of which roughly 88% were seen once. The ten largest clones add up to about 1.5% of the sample.

Collaborating institutions collected whole blood in K2EDTA tubes following their own protocols. For TCRbeta analysis, collaborators shipped samples as frozen whole blood, isolated PBMCs, or DNA extracted from either of those sample types. What the work shows at the level of the full study, not this receptor alone: The quantity of clinical and demographic metadata differed by source and by participant and was supplied without curation.

The receptor's source is a woman aged 25-40 years with active or convalescent COVID-19. The sample taken for sequencing was peripheral blood. Recombination joined TRBV7-2 with TRBJ1-6; the D segment cannot be called with confidence. The nucleotide sequence is given as TGTGCCAGCAGCTTAGGTTCGGGATTCTATAATTCACCCCTCCACTTT. This sequence encodes CASSLGSGFYNSPLHF.